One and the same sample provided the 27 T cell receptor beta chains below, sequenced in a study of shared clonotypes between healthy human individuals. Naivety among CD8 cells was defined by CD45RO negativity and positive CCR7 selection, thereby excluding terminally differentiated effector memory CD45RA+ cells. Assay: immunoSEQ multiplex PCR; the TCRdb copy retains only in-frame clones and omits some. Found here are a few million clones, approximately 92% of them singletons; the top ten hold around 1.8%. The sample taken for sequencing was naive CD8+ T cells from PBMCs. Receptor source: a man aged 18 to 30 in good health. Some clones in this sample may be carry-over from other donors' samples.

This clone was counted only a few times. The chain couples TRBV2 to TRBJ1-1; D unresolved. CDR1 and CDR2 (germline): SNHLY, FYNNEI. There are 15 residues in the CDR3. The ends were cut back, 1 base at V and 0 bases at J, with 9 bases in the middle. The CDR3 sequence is CASSEGLGMNTEAFF. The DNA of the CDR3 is TGTGCCAGCAGTGAAGGTTTGGGCATGAACACTGAAGCTTTCTTT.

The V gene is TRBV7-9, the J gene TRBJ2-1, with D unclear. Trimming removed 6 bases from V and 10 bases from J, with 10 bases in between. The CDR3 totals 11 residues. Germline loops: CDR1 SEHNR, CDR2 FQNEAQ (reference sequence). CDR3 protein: CASRSSSEQFF. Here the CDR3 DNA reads TGTGCCAGCAGGAGCAGTAGCGAGCAGTTCTTC.

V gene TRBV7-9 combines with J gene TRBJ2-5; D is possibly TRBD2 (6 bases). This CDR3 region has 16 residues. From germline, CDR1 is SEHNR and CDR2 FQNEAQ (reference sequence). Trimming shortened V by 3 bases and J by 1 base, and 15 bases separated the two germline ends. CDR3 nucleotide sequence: TGTGCCAGCAGCTTTCTCCCGGGAGCCCCCCAAGAGACCCAGTACTTC. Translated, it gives CASSFLPGAPQETQYF.

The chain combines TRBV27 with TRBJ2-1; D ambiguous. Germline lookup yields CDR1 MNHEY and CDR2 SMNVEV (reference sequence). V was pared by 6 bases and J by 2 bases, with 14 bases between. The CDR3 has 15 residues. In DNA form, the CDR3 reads TGTGCCAGCAGCGTGACCCTGGGAACCTACAATGAGCAGTTCTTC. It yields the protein CASSVTLGTYNEQFF.

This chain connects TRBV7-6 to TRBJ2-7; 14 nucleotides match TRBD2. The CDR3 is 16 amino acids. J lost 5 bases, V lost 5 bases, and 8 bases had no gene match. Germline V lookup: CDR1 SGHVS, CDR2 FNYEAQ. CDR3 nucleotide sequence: TGTGCCAGCAGCCAAGGGACTAGCGGGAGTGATCACGAGCAGTACTTC. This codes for CASSQGTSGSDHEQYF.

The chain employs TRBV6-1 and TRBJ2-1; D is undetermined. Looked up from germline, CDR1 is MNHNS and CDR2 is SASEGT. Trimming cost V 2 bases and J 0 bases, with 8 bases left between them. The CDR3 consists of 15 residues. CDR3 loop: CASSELVTSYNEQFF. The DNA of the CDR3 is TGTGCCAGCAGTGAATTAGTGACCTCCTACAATGAGCAGTTCTTC.

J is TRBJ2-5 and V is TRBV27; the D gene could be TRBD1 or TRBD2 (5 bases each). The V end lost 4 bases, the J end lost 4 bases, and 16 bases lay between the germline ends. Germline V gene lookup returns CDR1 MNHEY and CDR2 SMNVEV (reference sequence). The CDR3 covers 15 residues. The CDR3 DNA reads TGTGCCAGCAGTTCAGGACAAAGAGGGGCAGAGACCCAGTACTTC. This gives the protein CASSSGQRGAETQYF.

CDR3 residues: CAWQGIRGSIYEQYF. DNA for the CDR3: TGTGCCTGGCAAGGCATCCGAGGGAGTATCTACGAGCAGTACTTC. The rearrangement joins TRBV30 to TRBJ2-7, with D perhaps matching TRBD2 (5 bases). The germline CDR1 and CDR2 sequences are GTSNPN and SVGIG (reference sequence). The CDR3 is 15 amino acids. V was shortened by 5 bases and J by 3 bases, with 20 bases between the two germline ends.

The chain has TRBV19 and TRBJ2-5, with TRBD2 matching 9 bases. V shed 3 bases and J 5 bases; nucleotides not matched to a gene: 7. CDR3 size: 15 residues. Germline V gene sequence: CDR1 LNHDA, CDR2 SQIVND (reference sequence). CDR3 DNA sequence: TGTGCCAGTAGTATTGGTAGCGGGAGTGCGGAGACCCAGTACTTC. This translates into CASSIGSGSAETQYF.

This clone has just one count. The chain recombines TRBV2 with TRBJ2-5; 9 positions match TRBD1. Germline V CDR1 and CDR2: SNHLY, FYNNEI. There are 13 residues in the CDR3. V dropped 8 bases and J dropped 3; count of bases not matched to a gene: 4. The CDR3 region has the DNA TGTGCCAGCGCGAGACAGGGGGAAGAGACCCAGTACTTC. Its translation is CASARQGEETQYF.

CDR3 in amino acids: CASSQGYLDLSGELFF. The CDR3 DNA reads as TGCGCCAGCAGCCAAGGATACCTGGACCTATCCGGGGAGCTGTTTTTT. V usage is TRBV4-1 and J usage is TRBJ2-2; D call uncertain. Trimming removed 1 base at V and 6 bases at J, with 15 bases between. Germline values: CDR1 MGHRA, CDR2 YSYEKL. The CDR3 has 16 amino acids.

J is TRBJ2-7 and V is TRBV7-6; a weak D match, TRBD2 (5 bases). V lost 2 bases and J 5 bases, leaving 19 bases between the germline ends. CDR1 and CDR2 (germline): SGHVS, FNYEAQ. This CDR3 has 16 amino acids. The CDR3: CASSLSVTNSRHEQYF. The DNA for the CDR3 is TGTGCCAGCAGCTTATCGGTGACTAATAGTAGACACGAGCAGTACTTC.

Here the CDR3 DNA reads TGCGCCAGCAGCCAGACAGAGCTTCTCACAGATACGCAGTATTTT. It encodes CASSQTELLTDTQYF. The chain links TRBV4-1 to TRBJ2-3; D possibly corresponds to TRBD1 (5 bases). V lost 3 bases, J lost 2 bases, and 12 bases lay in between. The CDR3 consists of 15 residues. Germline lookup yields CDR1 MGHRA and CDR2 YSYEKL.

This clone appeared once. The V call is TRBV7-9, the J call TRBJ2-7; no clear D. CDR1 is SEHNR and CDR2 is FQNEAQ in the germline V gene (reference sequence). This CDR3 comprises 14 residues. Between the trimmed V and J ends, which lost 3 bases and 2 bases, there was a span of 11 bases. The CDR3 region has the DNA TGTGCCAGCAGCTTCCAGAGCCCTCCCTACGAGCAGTACTTC. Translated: CASSFQSPPYEQYF.

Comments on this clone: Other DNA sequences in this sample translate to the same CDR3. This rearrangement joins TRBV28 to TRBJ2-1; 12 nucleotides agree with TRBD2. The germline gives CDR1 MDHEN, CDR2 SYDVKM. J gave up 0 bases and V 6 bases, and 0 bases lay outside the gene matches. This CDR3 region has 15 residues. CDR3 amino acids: CASRTSGSSYNEQFF. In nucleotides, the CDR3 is TGTGCCAGCAGGACTAGCGGGAGCTCCTACAATGAGCAGTTCTTC.

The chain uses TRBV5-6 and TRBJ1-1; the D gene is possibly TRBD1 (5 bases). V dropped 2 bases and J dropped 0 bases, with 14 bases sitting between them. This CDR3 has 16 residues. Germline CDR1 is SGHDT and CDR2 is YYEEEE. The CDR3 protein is CASSLRGGGMNTEAFF. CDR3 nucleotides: TGTGCCAGCAGCTTACGGGGTGGGGGAATGAACACTGAAGCTTTCTTT.

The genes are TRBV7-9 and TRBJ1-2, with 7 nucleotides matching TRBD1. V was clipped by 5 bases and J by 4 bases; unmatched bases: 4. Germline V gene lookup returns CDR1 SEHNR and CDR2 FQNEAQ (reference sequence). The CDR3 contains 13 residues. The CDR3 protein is CASSRGQSYGYTF. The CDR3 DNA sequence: TGTGCCAGCAGCCGGGGACAGTCCTATGGCTACACCTTC.

CDR3 sequence reads: CASSKAGLAGGPRDTDTQYF. Here the CDR3 DNA reads TGTGCCAGCAGCAAAGCGGGACTAGCGGGAGGGCCGAGGGACACAGATACGCAGTATTTT. This chain joins TRBV21-1 and TRBJ2-3; TRBD2, the D gene given by the table, was not confirmed from the DNA. TRBV21-1 counts as a pseudogene. The CDR3 extends over 20 amino acids.

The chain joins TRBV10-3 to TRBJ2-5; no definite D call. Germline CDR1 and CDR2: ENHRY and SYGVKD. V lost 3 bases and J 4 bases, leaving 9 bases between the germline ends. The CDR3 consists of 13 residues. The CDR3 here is CAISDLITETQYF. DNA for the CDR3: TGTGCCATCAGTGACCTCATCACAGAGACCCAGTACTTC.

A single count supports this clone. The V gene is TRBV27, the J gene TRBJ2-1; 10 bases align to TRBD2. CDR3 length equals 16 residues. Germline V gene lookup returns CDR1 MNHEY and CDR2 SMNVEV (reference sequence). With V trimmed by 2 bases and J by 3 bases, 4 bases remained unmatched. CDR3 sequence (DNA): TGTGCCAGCAGTTTAATTACTAGCGGGGTCTACAATGAGCAGTTCTTC. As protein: CASSLITSGVYNEQFF.

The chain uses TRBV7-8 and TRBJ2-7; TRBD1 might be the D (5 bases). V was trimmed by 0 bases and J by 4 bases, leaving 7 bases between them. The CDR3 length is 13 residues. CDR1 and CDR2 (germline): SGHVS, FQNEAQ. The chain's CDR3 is CASSLAAGYEQYF. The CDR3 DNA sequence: TGTGCCAGCAGCTTAGCGGCAGGGTACGAGCAGTACTTC.

This CDR3 is CASPGWGPTGANVLTF. DNA of the CDR3: TGTGCCAGCCCGGGATGGGGGCCGACTGGGGCCAACGTCCTGACTTTC. This sequence joins TRBV7-9 and TRBJ2-6; tentative D call: TRBD1 (6 bases). CDR1 SEHNR and CDR2 FQNEAQ come from the germline V gene (reference sequence). The CDR3 loop spans 16 amino acids. Trimming took off 8 bases at V and 2 bases at J, with 16 bases between the two ends.

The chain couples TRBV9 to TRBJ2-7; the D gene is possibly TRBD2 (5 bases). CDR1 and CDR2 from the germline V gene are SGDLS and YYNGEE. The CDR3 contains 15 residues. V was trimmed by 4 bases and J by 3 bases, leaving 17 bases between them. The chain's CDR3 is CASSTVGGALYEQYF. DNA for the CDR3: TGTGCCAGCAGCACCGTAGGAGGCGCGCTCTACGAGCAGTACTTC.

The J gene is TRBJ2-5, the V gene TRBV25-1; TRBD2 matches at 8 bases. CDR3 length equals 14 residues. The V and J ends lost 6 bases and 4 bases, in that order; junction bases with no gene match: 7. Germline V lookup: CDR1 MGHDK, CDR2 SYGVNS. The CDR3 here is CASRLAGHGETQYF. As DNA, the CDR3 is TGTGCCAGCAGGCTAGCGGGCCACGGAGAGACCCAGTACTTC.

The CDR3 bases are TGTGCCAGCAGTTTCTCCCGGGACAGTCCAATCTACGAGCAGTACTTC. It yields the protein CASSFSRDSPIYEQYF. V is TRBV28 and J is TRBJ2-7; 7 positions agree with TRBD1. Germline V gene sequence: CDR1 MDHEN, CDR2 SYDVKM. The CDR3 covers 16 residues. The junction had 11 bases not matched to a gene; V was cut back by 3 bases and J by 3 bases.

The CDR3 loop reads CASSPAHSYEQYF. The CDR3, as DNA: TGTGCCAGCAGCCCCGCTCACAGCTACGAGCAGTACTTC. The chain has TRBV7-7 and TRBJ2-7; D is unclear. The CDR3 is 13 residues long. V gave up 5 bases and J gave up 3 bases, with 11 bases separating them. Germline lookup yields CDR1 SSHAT and CDR2 FNYEAQ (reference sequence).

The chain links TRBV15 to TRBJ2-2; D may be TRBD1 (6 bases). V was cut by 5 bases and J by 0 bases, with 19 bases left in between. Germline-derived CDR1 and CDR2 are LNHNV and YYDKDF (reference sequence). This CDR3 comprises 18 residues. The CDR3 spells CATSLSAGTSSNTGELFF. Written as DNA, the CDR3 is TGTGCCACCAGCTTAAGCGCCGGGACATCCTCGAACACCGGGGAGCTGTTTTTT.